These T cell receptor beta chains were read from a single sample in a study of blood T cell repertoires in COVID-19. The protocol was immunoSEQ multiplex PCR, while the TCRdb copy is restricted to in-frame clones and leaves out a portion. Of 200,000 to 300,000 clones listed, approximately 83% are singletons. The sample was PBMCs or T cells enriched from blood (not recorded which). These receptor sequences come from a woman aged 40 to 50 with acute COVID-19. CDR3s include the opening cysteine and the closing phenylalanine or tryptophan. D genes are given only for firm matches. Not all rows give a size; the values are once, few, many and, for expanded clones, a class.

clone size: NA; V gene: TRBV6-6; J gene: TRBJ2-2; D gene: TRBD1; CDR3 DNA: TGTGCCAGCAGCCGACAAGCCCCGGACAGGGGGCTTTTCGGGGAGCTGTTTTTT; CDR3 protein: CASSRQAPDRGLFGELFF
clone size: NA; V gene: TRBV19; J gene: TRBJ1-2; D gene: TRBD1; CDR3 DNA: TGTGCCAGTAGGACCGGGACAGCTGTTTATGGCTACACCTTC; CDR3 protein: CASRTGTAVYGYTF
clone size: NA; V gene: TRBV2; J gene: TRBJ2-3; D gene: NA; CDR3 DNA: TGTGCCAGCGGTAGAGCAGATACGCAGTATTTT; CDR3 protein: CASGRADTQYF
clone size: NA; V gene: TRBV14; J gene: TRBJ1-2; D gene: TRBD1; CDR3 DNA: TGTGCCAGCAGCCGATCGGACAGGGTGGAGGGCTACACCTTC; CDR3 protein: CASSRSDRVEGYTF
clone size: NA; V gene: TRBV19; J gene: TRBJ1-5; D gene: NA; CDR3 DNA: TGTGCCAGTAGTCCCACAGGGTTTAATCAGCCCCAGCATTTT; CDR3 protein: CASSPTGFNQPQHF
clone size: NA; V gene: TRBV28; J gene: TRBJ2-5; D gene: NA; CDR3 DNA: TGTGCCAGCAGTGCCCGACAGAGACAAGAGACCCAGTACTTC; CDR3 protein: CASSARQRQETQYF
clone size: NA; V gene: TRBV7-2; J gene: TRBJ2-1; D gene: TRBD2; CDR3 DNA: TGTGCCAGCAGCCTTGAGCGGGAGGAGAATGAGCAGTTCTTC; CDR3 protein: CASSLEREENEQFF
clone size: NA; V gene: TRBV13; J gene: TRBJ2-1; D gene: TRBD2; CDR3 DNA: TGTGCCAGCAGCCCAGGGGGACTAGCGGGAGGACACAATGAGCAGTTCTTC; CDR3 protein: CASSPGGLAGGHNEQFF
clone size: NA; V gene: TRBV3-1/TRBV3-2; J gene: TRBJ2-5; D gene: NA; CDR3 DNA: TGTGCCAGCAGCCAGGTGGGGGGAACGAAATACCAAGAGACCCAGTACTTC; CDR3 protein: CASSQVGGTKYQETQYF
clone size: NA; V gene: TRBV7-9; J gene: TRBJ2-3; D gene: NA; CDR3 DNA: TGTGCCAGCAGTCCTATTTGGGGGGTGGCTTCGGATACGCAGTATTTT; CDR3 protein: CASSPIWGVASDTQYF
clone size: NA; V gene: TRBV19; J gene: TRBJ2-4; D gene: NA; CDR3 DNA: TGTGCCAGTAGTATAGTAGCCCCTACCCGGGTACAAGCCAAAAACATTCAGTACTTC; CDR3 protein: CASSIVAPTRVQAKNIQYF
clone size: NA; V gene: TRBV30; J gene: TRBJ2-7; D gene: TRBD1; CDR3 DNA: TGTGCCTGGAGTGGATTATTAGGGGGACAGGGCTACGAGCAGTACTTC; CDR3 protein: CAWSGLLGGQGYEQYF
clone size: NA; V gene: TRBV3-1/TRBV3-2; J gene: TRBJ2-7; D gene: NA; CDR3 DNA: TGTGCCAGCAGCCACGAGGGCGAGCAGTACTTC; CDR3 protein: CASSHEGEQYF
clone size: once; V gene: TRBV4-1; J gene: TRBJ1-1; D gene: NA; CDR3 DNA: TGCGCCAGCAGCCAAGGACAGAACACTGAAGCTTTCTTT; CDR3 protein: CASSQGQNTEAFF
clone size: once; V gene: TRBV14; J gene: TRBJ2-5; D gene: TRBD2; CDR3 DNA: TGTGCCAGCAGCCAAGGAATTCGACTAGCGGGAGGGCATAAGGAGACCCAGTACTTC; CDR3 protein: CASSQGIRLAGGHKETQYF
clone size: few; V gene: TRBV10-3; J gene: TRBJ2-7; D gene: TRBD1; CDR3 DNA: TGTGCCATCAGTGAGTCAAAGGGACAGGGGGCCTACGAGCAGTACTTC; CDR3 protein: CAISESKGQGAYEQYF
clone size: NA; V gene: TRBV4-1; J gene: TRBJ2-1; D gene: NA; CDR3 DNA: TGCGCCAGCAGCCGGAGGGTGGACAATGAGCAGTTCTTC; CDR3 protein: CASSRRVDNEQFF
clone size: NA; V gene: TRBV6-5; J gene: TRBJ1-1; D gene: NA; CDR3 DNA: TGTGCCAGCAGTTACTCGACCGACATTGAAGCTTTCTTT; CDR3 protein: CASSYSTDIEAFF
clone size: NA; V gene: TRBV5-1; J gene: TRBJ1-1; D gene: TRBD1; CDR3 DNA: TGCGCCAGCAGCTGGGGACAGGGGAACACTGAAGCTTTCTTT; CDR3 protein: CASSWGQGNTEAFF
clone size: NA; V gene: TRBV5-4; J gene: TRBJ1-4; D gene: NA; CDR3 DNA: TGTGCCAGCAGCTTGTACGCGACTAATGAAAAACTGTTTTTT; CDR3 protein: CASSLYATNEKLFF
clone size: NA; V gene: TRBV5-1; J gene: TRBJ2-7; D gene: NA; CDR3 DNA: TGCGCCAGCAGCTTGGAAGCCGCGGGCGAGCAGTACTTC; CDR3 protein: CASSLEAAGEQYF
clone size: NA; V gene: TRBV19; J gene: TRBJ2-2; D gene: TRBD1; CDR3 DNA: TGTGCCAGTAGTACGACAGGGGACACCGGGGAGCTGTTTTTT; CDR3 protein: CASSTTGDTGELFF
clone size: NA; V gene: TRBV10-1; J gene: TRBJ2-3; D gene: TRBD1; CDR3 DNA: TGCGCCAGCGGGACAGGGACAGATACGCAGTATTTT; CDR3 protein: CASGTGTDTQYF
clone size: NA; V gene: TRBV29-1; J gene: TRBJ2-2; D gene: TRBD2; CDR3 DNA: TGCAGCGTTGAGGCTAGCGGGATTAACACCGGGGAGCTGTTTTTT; CDR3 protein: CSVEASGINTGELFF
clone size: NA; V gene: TRBV18; J gene: TRBJ2-1; D gene: NA; CDR3 DNA: TGTGCCAGCTCACCAGGGCGGGATTCATACAATGAGCAGTTCTTC; CDR3 protein: CASSPGRDSYNEQFF
clone size: NA; V gene: TRBV6-2/TRBV6-3; J gene: TRBJ1-6; D gene: NA; CDR3 DNA: TGTGCCAGCAGTTATGGGGGCGCGGACAATTCACCCCTCCACTTT; CDR3 protein: CASSYGGADNSPLHF
clone size: NA; V gene: TRBV12-3/TRBV12-4; J gene: TRBJ2-2; D gene: NA; CDR3 DNA: TGTGCCAGCCCGAGTGACACCGGGGAGCTGTTTTTT; CDR3 protein: CASPSDTGELFF
clone size: NA; V gene: TRBV2; J gene: TRBJ2-1; D gene: TRBD2; CDR3 DNA: TGTGCCAGCGAGGGACTAGCGGGAACCTATGAGCAGTTCTTC; CDR3 protein: CASEGLAGTYEQFF